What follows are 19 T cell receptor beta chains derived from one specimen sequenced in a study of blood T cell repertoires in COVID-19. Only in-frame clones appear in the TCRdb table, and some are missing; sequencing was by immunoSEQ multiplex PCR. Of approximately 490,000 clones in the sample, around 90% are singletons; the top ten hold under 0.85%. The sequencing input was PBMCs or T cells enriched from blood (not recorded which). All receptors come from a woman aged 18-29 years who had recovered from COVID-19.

The DNA of the CDR3 is TGTGCCAGCAGCTTAGCCGGGGGGCAGACCTCAGATACGCAGTATTTT. Translated: CASSLAGGQTSDTQYF. The chain uses TRBV7-9 and TRBJ2-3, with D possibly matching TRBD2 (7 bases). This CDR3 has 16 amino acids. V lost 0 bases and J 4 bases, leaving 14 bases between the germline ends. Germline V lookup: CDR1 SEHNR, CDR2 FQNEAQ (reference sequence).

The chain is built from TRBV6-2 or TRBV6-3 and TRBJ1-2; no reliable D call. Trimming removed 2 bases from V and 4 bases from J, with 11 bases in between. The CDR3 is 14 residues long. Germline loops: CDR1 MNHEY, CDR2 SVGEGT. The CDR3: CASSYGGPAYGYTF. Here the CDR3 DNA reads TGTGCCAGCAGTTACGGAGGACCGGCCTATGGCTACACCTTC.

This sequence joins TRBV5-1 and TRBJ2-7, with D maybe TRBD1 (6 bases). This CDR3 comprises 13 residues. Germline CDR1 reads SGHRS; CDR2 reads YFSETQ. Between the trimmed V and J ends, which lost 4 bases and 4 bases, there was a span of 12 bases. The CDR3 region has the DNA TGCGCCAGCAGCGACAGGATGGGGTACGAGCAGTACTTC. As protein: CASSDRMGYEQYF.

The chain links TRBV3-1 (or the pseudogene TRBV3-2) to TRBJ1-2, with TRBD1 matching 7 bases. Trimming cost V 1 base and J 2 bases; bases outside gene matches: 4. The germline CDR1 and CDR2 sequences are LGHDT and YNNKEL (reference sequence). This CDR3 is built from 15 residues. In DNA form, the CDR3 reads TGTGCCAGCAGCCAAGTAACAGGGGCCAACTATGGCTACACCTTC. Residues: CASSQVTGANYGYTF.

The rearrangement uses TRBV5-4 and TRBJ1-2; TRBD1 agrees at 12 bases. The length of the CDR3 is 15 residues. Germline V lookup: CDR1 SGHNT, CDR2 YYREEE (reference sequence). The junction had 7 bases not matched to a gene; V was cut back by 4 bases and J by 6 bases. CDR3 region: CASSLSGQGAHGYTF. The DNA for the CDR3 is TGTGCCAGCAGCCTCTCGGGACAGGGGGCGCATGGCTACACCTTC. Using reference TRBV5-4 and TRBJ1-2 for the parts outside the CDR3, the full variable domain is ETGVTQSPTHLIKTRGQQVTLRCSSQSGHNTVSWYQQALGQGPQFIFQYYREEENGRGNFPPRFSGLQFPNYSSELNVNALELDDSALYLCASSLSGQGAHGYTFGSGTRLTVV.

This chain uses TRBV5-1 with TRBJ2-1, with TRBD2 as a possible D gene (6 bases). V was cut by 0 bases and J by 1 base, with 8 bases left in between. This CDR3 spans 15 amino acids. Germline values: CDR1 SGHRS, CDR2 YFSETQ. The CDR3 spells CASSLGAGSYNEQFF. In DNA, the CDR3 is TGCGCCAGCAGCTTGGGGGCGGGATCCTACAATGAGCAGTTCTTC.

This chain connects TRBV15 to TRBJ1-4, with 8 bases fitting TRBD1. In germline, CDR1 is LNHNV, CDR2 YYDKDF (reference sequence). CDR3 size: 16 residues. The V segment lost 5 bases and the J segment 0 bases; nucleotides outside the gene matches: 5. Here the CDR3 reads CATSSGQVTTNEKLFF. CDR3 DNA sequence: TGTGCCACCAGCTCGGGACAGGTGACAACTAATGAAAAACTGTTTTTT.

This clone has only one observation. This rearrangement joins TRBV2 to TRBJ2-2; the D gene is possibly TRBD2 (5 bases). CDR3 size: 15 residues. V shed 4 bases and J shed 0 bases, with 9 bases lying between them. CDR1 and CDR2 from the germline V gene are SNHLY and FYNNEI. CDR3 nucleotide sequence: TGTGCCAGCAGTGCTAGCCTCGCGAACACCGGGGAGCTGTTTTTT. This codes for CASSASLANTGELFF.

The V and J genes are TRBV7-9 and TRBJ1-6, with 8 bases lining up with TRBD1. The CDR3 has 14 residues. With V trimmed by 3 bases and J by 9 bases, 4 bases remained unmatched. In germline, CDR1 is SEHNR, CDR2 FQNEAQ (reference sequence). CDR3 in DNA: TGTGCCAGCAGCTTGACAGGGGAAGGTTCACCCCTCCACTTT. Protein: CASSLTGEGSPLHF.

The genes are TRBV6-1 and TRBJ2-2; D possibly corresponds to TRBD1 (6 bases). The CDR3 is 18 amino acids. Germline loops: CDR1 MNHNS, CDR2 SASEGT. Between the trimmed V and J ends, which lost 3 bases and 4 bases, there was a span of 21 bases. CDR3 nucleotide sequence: TGTGCCAGCAGTGATTGGCCGGACAGCTTAGGGGGCACCGGGGAGCTGTTTTTT. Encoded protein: CASSDWPDSLGGTGELFF.

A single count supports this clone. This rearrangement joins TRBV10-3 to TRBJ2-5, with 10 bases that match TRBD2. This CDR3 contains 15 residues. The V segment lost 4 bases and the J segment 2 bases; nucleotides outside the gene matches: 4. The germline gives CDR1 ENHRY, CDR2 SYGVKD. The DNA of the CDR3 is TGTGCCATCAGTGTGGCTAGCGGGGGTCAAGAGACCCAGTACTTC. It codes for CAISVASGGQETQYF.

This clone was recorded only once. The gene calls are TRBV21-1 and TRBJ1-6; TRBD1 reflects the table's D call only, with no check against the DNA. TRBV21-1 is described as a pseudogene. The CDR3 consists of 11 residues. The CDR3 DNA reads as TGTGCCAGCGAGAGGGGGTCACCCCTCCACTTT. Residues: CASERGSPLHF.

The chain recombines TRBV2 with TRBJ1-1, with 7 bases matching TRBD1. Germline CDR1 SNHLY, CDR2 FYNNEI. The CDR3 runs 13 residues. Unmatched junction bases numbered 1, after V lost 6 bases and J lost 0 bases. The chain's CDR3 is CASRGGLNTEAFF. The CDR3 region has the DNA TGTGCCAGCAGAGGGGGCTTGAACACTGAAGCTTTCTTT.

DNA for the CDR3: TGTGCCAGCTTAAGCCACACTGAAGCTTTCTTT. The encoded protein is CASLSHTEAFF. The rearrangement joins TRBV2 to TRBJ1-1; unclear D gene. This CDR3 has 11 amino acids. The germline V and J ends were trimmed by 8 bases and 3 bases, with 7 bases remaining between them. The germline V gene encodes CDR1 SNHLY and CDR2 FYNNEI.

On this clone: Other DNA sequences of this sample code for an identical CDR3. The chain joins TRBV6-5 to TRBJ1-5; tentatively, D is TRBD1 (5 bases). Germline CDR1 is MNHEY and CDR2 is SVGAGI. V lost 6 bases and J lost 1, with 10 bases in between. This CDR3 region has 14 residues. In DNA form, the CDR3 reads TGTGCCAGCAGCCCCGACAGAAGCAATCAGCCCCAGCATTTT. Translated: CASSPDRSNQPQHF.

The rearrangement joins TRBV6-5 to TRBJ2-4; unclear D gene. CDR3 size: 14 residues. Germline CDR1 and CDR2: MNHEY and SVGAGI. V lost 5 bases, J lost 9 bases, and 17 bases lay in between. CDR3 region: CASSPRGASGIQYF. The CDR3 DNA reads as TGTGCCAGCAGTCCCCGCGGCGCATCGGGCATTCAGTACTTC.

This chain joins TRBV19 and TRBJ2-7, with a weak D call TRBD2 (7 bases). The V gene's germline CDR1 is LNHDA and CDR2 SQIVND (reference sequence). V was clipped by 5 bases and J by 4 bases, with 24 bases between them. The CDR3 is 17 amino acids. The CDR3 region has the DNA TGTGCCAGTAGTGGGGGGGCCTATTCCCGCAACCTATACGAGCAGTACTTC. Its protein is CASSGGAYSRNLYEQYF. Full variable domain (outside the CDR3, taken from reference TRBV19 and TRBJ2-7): DGGITQSPKYLFRKEGQNVTLSCEQNLNHDAMYWYRQDPGQGLRLIYYSQIVNDFQKGDIAEGYSVSREKKESFPLTVTSAQKNPTAFYLCASSGGAYSRNLYEQYFGPGTRLTVT.

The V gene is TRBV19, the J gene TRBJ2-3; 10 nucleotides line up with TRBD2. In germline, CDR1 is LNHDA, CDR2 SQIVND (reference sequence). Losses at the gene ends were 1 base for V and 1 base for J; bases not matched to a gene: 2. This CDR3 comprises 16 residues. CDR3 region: CASSIGLAGGTDTQYF. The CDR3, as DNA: TGTGCCAGTAGTATAGGGCTAGCGGGGGGCACAGATACGCAGTATTTT. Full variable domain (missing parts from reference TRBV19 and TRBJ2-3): DGGITQSPKYLFRKEGQNVTLSCEQNLNHDAMYWYRQDPGQGLRLIYYSQIVNDFQKGDIAEGYSVSREKKESFPLTVTSAQKNPTAFYLCASSIGLAGGTDTQYFGPGTRLTVL.

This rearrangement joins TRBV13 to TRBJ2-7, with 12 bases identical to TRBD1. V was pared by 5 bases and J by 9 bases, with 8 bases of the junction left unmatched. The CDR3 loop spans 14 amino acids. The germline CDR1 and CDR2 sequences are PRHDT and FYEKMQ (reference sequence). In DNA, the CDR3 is TGTGCCAGCAGCCTCGGGACAGGGGGCTTCGGGCAGTACTTC. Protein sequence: CASSLGTGGFGQYF.